This entry is about one T cell receptor (beta chain). Its recognized antigen is unknown. No base qualities exist here, and no much larger clone lies one base off it. This sample stems from a study of identical twins (dated by TCRdb to about 2016). A note on the overall study: To test whether fetal clonotypes persist, the study used deep sequencing on TCR alpha and beta repertoires from monozygotic twins, unrelated adults of various ages, and cord blood. To rule out contamination, the twin experiments were replicated at different times with different library preparation protocols. Points the paper makes about the study in general: Conclusions relied on cross-sectional statistical analysis, since the same donors could not be followed over many years. In monozygotic twins, out-of-frame TCR alpha sharing was systematically underestimated by recombination models, although the models agreed with sharing between unrelated individuals. Compared with coincidental sharing between unrelated individuals, an excess of low generation-probability sequences was observed among out-of-frame TCR alpha sequences shared between twins. Zero-insertion analyses could be partly confounded by invariant T cells such as MAIT and iNKT, although diverse VJ usage argued against such confounding for most clonotypes. Fewer insertions were carried by abundant cord blood beta clonotypes; a weaker similar trend was observed in young adult naive repertoires, while no such trend was observed in memory repertoires. A weaker excess of twin sharing was found in beta out-of-frame sequences because the signal-to-noise ratio was lowered by fewer shared sequences.

Only healthy Caucasian donors were included. The twin cohort consisted of three pairs of female monozygotic twins, all aged about 18 to 29 years. Positive isolation kits from Invitrogen were used to isolate the CD4+ and CD8+ T cell populations. The library came from 5' RACE. The run used an Illumina HiSeq 2000. A universal primer binding site was added through template switching, and the final cDNA carried a unique molecular identifier so that TCR cDNA molecules could be counted accurately. Specific primers in the conserved constant-segment region were used to synthesize first-strand cDNA for the TCR alpha and beta chains. To control for contamination, each cDNA library was double barcoded with a SMART-Mk sample barcode plus Illumina barcodes. TruSeq adapter sequences along with Illumina sample barcodes were introduced in two successive PCR steps. Sequencing of the TCR alpha and beta cDNA libraries was done on the Illumina HiSeq platform using custom primers. The original pipeline was this. MiGEC processed the raw reads to extract unique molecular identifiers, while MiXCR was used to determine the CDR3 positions. Recombination models were inferred per individual with the repgenHMM and IGoR tools using an EM algorithm. The analysis of shared clonotypes was done with the tcR package in R, with sharing normalized by the product of cloneset sizes. Out-of-frame nonproductive sequences were analyzed to study raw recombination free of thymic and clonal selection effects. TCRdb applied fastp at Q25 and MiXCR to the public reads, then kept only in-frame beta chains. Here each entry gathers all rows of one CDR3 protein and keeps the most common genes and DNA. Here the V and J calls rest on TCRdb's processing, not on the authors' analysis. This sample holds approximately 490,000 distinct CDR3 sequences; approximately 20% were observed only once. Roughly 0.5% of the sample belongs to the ten largest clones.

The cysteine opens and the phenylalanine closes a CDR3 of 14 amino acids. The read is trimmed to its CDR3 DNA, 42 bases read in frame from base 1. The junction shows trimming of 3 bases on V and 4 bases on J, plus 7 bases between the germline ends. For CDR1 and CDR2, the germline V gene lists MNHEY and SVGAGI. This same sample was also part of a study on yellow fever vaccine responses in identical twins. That second report states: According to the authors, the vaccine-induced T cell response in identical twins seemed to be partly convergent and partly specific to each individual. The study precisely tracked vaccine-responding T cell clones in identical twins.

This TCR derives from a young woman in good health. Sequencing input: CD4+ T cells sorted from blood. The sequence is built from TRBV6-5 and TRBJ2-6, with the D gene call left open. The CDR3 region has the sequence CASSYSTGANVLTF. Read as DNA, the sequence is TGTGCCAGCAGTTATTCGACGGGGGCCAACGTCCTGACTTTC.